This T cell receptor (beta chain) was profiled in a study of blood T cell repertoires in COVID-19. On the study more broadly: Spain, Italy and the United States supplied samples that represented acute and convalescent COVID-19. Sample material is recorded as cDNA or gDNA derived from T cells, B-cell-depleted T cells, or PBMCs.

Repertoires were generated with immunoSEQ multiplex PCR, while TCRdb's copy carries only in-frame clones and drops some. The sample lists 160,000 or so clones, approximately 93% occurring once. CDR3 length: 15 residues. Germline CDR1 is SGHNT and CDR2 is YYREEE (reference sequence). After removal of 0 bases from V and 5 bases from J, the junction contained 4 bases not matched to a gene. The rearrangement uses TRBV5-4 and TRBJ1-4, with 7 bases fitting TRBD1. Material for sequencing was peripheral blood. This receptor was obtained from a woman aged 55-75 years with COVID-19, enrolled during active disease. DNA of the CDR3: TGTGCCAGCAGCTTGGATCCAGGGGGAAATGAAAAACTGTTTTTT. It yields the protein CASSLDPGGNEKLFF.